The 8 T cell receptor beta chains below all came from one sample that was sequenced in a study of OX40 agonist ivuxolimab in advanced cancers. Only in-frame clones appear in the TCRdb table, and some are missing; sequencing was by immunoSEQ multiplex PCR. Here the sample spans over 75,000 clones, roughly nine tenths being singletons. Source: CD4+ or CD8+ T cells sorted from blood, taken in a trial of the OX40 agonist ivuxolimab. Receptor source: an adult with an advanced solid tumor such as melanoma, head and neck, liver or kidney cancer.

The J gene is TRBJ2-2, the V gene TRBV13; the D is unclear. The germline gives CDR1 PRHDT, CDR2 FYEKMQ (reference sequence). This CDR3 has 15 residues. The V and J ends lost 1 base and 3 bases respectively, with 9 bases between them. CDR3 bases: TGTGCCAGCAGCTTAGAGCAGGTCGACACCGGGGAGCTGTTTTTT. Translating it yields CASSLEQVDTGELFF.

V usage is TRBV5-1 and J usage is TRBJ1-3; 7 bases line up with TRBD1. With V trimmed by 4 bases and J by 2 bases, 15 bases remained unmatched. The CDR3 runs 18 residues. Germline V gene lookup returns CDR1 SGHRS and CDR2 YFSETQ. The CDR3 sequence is CASSTQPRQGATGNTIYF. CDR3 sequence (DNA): TGCGCCAGCAGCACACAACCTCGACAGGGCGCGACTGGAAACACCATATATTTT.

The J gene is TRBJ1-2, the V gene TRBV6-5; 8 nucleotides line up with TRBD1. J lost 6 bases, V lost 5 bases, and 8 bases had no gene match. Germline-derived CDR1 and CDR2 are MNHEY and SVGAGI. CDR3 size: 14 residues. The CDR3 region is CASSLTDRGDGYTF. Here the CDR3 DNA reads TGTGCCAGCAGTCTCACCGACAGGGGCGATGGCTACACCTTC.

In nucleotides, the CDR3 is TGCGCCAGCAGCTTCTACGGGGATACGCAGTATTTT. Protein sequence: CASSFYGDTQYF. This chain connects TRBV5-1 to TRBJ2-3; D uncertain. Germline V lookup: CDR1 SGHRS, CDR2 YFSETQ. With 2 bases removed from V and 6 bases from J, the gap between germline ends came to 7 bases. CDR3 length: 12 residues.

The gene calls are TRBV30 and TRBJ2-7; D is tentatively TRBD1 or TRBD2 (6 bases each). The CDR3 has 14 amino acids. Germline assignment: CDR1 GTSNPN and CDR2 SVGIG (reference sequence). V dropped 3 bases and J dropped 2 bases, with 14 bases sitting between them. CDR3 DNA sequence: TGTGCCTGGAGGGAACCCGGGGGCACCTACGAGCAGTACTTC. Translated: CAWREPGGTYEQYF.

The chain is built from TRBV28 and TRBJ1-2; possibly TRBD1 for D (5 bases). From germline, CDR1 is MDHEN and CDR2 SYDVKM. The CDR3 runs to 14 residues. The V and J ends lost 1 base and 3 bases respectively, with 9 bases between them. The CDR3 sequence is CASSLSGPDYGYTF. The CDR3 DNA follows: TGTGCCAGCAGTTTATCAGGGCCCGACTATGGCTACACCTTC.

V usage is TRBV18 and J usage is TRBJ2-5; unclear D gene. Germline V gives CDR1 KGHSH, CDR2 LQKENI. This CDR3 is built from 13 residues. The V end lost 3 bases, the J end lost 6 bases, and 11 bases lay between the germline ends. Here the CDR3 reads CASSPDAEKTQYF. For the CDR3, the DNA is TGTGCCAGCTCACCCGATGCCGAGAAGACCCAGTACTTC.

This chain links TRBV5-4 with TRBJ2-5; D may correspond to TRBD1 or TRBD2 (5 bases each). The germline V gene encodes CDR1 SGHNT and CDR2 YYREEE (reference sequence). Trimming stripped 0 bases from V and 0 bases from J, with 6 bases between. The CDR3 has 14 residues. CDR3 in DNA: TGTGCCAGCAGCTTGGGGGGGTACCAAGAGACCCAGTACTTC. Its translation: CASSLGGYQETQYF.